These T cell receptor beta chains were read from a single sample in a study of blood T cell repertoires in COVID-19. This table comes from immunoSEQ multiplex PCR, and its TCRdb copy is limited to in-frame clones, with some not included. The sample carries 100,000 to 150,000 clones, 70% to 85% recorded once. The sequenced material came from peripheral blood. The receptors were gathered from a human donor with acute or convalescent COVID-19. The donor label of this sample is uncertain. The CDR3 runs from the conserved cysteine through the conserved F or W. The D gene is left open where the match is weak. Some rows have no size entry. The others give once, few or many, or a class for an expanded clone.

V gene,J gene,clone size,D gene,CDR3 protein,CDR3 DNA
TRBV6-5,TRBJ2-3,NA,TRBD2,CASLSGGVPQYF,TGTGCCAGCCTTAGCGGGGGCGTGCCGCAGTATTTT
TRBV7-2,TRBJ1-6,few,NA,CASSFRQQEQSPLHF,TGTGCCAGCAGCTTTAGACAGCAGGAGCAGTCACCCCTCCACTTT
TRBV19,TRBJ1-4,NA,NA,CASSNWGHDKLFF,TGTGCCAGTAGTAACTGGGGGCACGACAAACTGTTTTTT
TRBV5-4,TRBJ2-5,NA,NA,CASSFGQVRETQYF,TGTGCCAGCAGCTTTGGGCAAGTTAGGGAGACCCAGTACTTC
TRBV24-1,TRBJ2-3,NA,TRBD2,CATSEGLAGGLRDTQYF,TGTGCCACCAGTGAAGGACTAGCGGGGGGGCTACGAGATACGCAGTATTTT
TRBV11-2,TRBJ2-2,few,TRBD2,CASSSRPAGGQEGELFF,TGTGCCAGCAGCTCTCGACCAGCGGGGGGGCAGGAAGGGGAGCTGTTTTTT
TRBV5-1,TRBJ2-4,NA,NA,CASSRMGGKNIQYF,TGCGCCAGCAGCCGAATGGGGGGCAAAAACATTCAGTACTTC
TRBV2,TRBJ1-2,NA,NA,CASSPLRQDYGYTF,TGTGCCAGCAGCCCTCTACGACAGGACTATGGCTACACCTTC
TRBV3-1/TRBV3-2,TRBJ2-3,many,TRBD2,CASRAGGTDTQYF,TGTGCCAGCAGGGCCGGGGGGACAGATACGCAGTATTTT
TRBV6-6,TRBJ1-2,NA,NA,CASSYNRMSVYGYTF,TGTGCCAGCAGTTACAACAGAATGTCTGTCTATGGCTACACCTTC
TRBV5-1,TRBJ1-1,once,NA,CASSLGQDSTEAFF,TGCGCCAGCAGCTTGGGACAGGACTCAACTGAAGCTTTCTTT
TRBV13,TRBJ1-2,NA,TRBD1,CASSLRSGQGYGYTF,TGTGCCAGCAGCTTACGGTCGGGACAGGGCTATGGCTACACCTTC
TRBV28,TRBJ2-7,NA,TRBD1,CATPDRGSYEQYF,TGTGCCACCCCTGACAGGGGCTCCTACGAGCAGTACTTC
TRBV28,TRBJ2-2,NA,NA,CASSADHGGGELFF,TGTGCCAGCAGTGCAGACCACGGGGGCGGGGAGCTGTTTTTT
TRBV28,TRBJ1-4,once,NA,CASSLRAEKLFF,TGTGCCAGCAGTTTGAGGGCAGAAAAACTGTTTTTT
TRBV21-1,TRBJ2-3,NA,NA,CASSRDRSTWTDTQYF,TGTGCCAGCAGCAGGGACAGGAGCACCTGGACAGATACGCAGTATTTT
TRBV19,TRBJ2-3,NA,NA,CASSIVGTRADTQYF,TGTGCCAGTAGTATCGTAGGCACTAGAGCAGATACGCAGTATTTT
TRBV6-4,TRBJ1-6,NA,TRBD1,CASSTDRDSPLHF,TGTGCCAGCAGCACGGACAGGGATTCACCCCTCCACTTT
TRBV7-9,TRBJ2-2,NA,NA,CASSLYADTGELFF,TGTGCCAGCAGCTTATACGCGGACACCGGGGAGCTGTTTTTT
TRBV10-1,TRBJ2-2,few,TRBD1,CASSEIGRGLANTGELFF,TGCGCCAGCAGTGAGATCGGCAGGGGGCTCGCGAACACCGGGGAGCTGTTTTTT
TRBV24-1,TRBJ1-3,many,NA,CATSASAGARGNTIYF,TGTGCCACCAGTGCCTCGGCAGGGGCGCGTGGAAACACCATATATTTT
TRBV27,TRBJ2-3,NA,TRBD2,CASSFLGGGTDTQYF,TGTGCCAGCAGTTTCCTGGGGGGGGGCACAGATACGCAGTATTTT